This TCR beta chain was recovered during a study of T cells expressing NK-cell markers. Study summary: Among eight sequenced donors, seven carried HCMV seropositivity while one was seronegative.

On this clonotype: Its antigen remains unidentified.

Study-wide findings and caveats: Each of 5 to 7 donors carried dominant NKG2C+ clonotypes accounting for about 1.0-7.5% of CD8+ T cells. Leadership of the CD3+CD56-NKG2C+ fraction also belonged to these clonotypes in several donors.

CDR1 DFQATT and CDR2 SNEGSKA come from the germline V gene (reference sequence). The CDR3 length is 18 residues. Production of TCR beta cDNA relied on 5'RACE template switching with UMIs. TCRdb re-called the 5' RACE reads, yielding one record per CDR3 amino acid sequence without DNA. The sample totals about 430,000 distinct CDR3 sequences. Sequencing was carried out using blood T cells: a sorted CD56 or NKG2C T cell subset, CD4+ or CD8+ T cells, or bulk PBMC T cells (not recorded which). The rearrangement uses TRBV20-1 and TRBJ1-2. The TCR comes from a woman in her forties or fifties in good health. This CDR3 is CSARTRPGPRTTNYGYTF.